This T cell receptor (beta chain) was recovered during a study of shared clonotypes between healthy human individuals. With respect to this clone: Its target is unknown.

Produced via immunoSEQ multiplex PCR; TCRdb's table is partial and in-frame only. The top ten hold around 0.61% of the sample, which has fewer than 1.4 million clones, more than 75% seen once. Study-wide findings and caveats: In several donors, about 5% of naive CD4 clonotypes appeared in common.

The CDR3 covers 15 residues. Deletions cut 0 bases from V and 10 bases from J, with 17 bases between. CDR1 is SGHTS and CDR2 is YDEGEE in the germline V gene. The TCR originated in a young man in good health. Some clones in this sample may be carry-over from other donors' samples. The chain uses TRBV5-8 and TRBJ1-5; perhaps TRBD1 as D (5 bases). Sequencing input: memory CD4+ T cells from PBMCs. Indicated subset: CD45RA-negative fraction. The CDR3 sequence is CASSLGDRVNRPQHF. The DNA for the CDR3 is TGTGCCAGCAGCTTGGGGGACCGGGTAAATCGACCCCAGCATTTT.